Below, 20 T cell receptor beta chains from the same sample are listed, as sequenced in a study of T cells after yellow fever vaccination. TCRdb passed the 5' RACE reads through MiXCR, listing each CDR3 protein once. The sample holds a few hundred thousand distinct CDR3 sequences, 8.7% seen once. This material consisted of PBMCs, taken on the day of the first yellow fever vaccination. Receptors were obtained from a man between 18 and 35 years old who received the YFV17D yellow fever vaccine.

This clonotype was found a few times. The chain carries TRBV5-4 and TRBJ2-3; TRBD1 matches at 7 bases. In germline, CDR1 is SGHNT, CDR2 YYREEE (reference sequence). The CDR3 has 16 residues. V shed 4 bases, J shed 3 bases, and the junction held 11 bases outside the gene matches. The CDR3 loop reads CASSLAGGYRTDTQYF. The CDR3 bases are TGTGCCAGCAGCCTGGCAGGGGGATATCGGACAGATACGCAGTATTTT. Supplemented by reference TRBV5-4 and TRBJ2-3, the full variable domain reads ETGVTQSPTHLIKTRGQQVTLRCSSQSGHNTVSWYQQALGQGPQFIFQYYREEENGRGNFPPRFSGLQFPNYSSELNVNALELDDSALYLCASSLAGGYRTDTQYFGPGTRLTVL.

The CDR3 DNA follows: TGTGCCAGTAGTACTCACCCGAATGACCGTCTGGTACACTATGGCTACACCTTC. Its protein product is CASSTHPNDRLVHYGYTF. The rearrangement joins TRBV19 to TRBJ1-2; D gene ambiguous. Trimming took off 4 bases at V and 3 bases at J, with 24 bases between the two ends. CDR1 is LNHDA, CDR2 SQIVND, per germline (reference sequence). The CDR3 spans 18 residues.

The V call is TRBV7-8, the J call TRBJ2-7; TRBD2 matches at 8 bases. V shed 4 bases and J 3 bases; nucleotides not matched to a gene: 11. Germline CDR1 SGHVS, CDR2 FQNEAQ. CDR3 length: 16 residues. The CDR3 reads CASSSVGAGENYEQYV. The CDR3 coding sequence is TGTGCCAGCAGCTCGGTGGGAGCGGGGGAAAACTACGAGCAGTACGTC.

This clonotype has just a few counts. The J gene is TRBJ2-3, the V gene TRBV20-1; D is undetermined. The V gene's germline CDR1 is DFQATT and CDR2 SNEGSKA (reference sequence). The CDR3 consists of 15 residues. Trimming removed 6 bases from V and 1 base from J, with 17 bases in between. CDR3 DNA: TGCAGTGCACCGCCCACCGGTGCGGGCACAGATACGCAGTATTTT. Amino acids: CSAPPTGAGTDTQYF.

The chain employs TRBV6-5 and TRBJ2-1, with TRBD2 identical over 7 bases. Trimming removed 4 bases from V and 5 bases from J; junction bases left unmatched: 5. The germline V gene has CDR1 MNHEY and CDR2 SVGAGI. The CDR3 has 14 amino acids. This CDR3 is CASSSRGDHNEQFF. The CDR3 bases are TGTGCCAGCAGTTCTCGGGGGGACCACAATGAGCAGTTCTTC.

This chain links TRBV4-1 with TRBJ2-4, with TRBD2 as a possible D gene (6 bases). Germline CDR1 and CDR2: MGHRA and YSYEKL. V lost 3 bases to trimming and J lost 8 bases, with 23 bases between them. This CDR3 spans 17 amino acids. This chain's CDR3 is CASSHSQAGPREYIQYF. CDR3 DNA: TGCGCCAGCAGCCATTCCCAGGCGGGGCCCCGAGAGTACATTCAGTACTTC.

This clonotype turned up a few times. The rearrangement joins TRBV12-3 or TRBV12-4 to TRBJ1-5, with TRBD1 matching over 8 bases. With V trimmed by 3 bases and J by 5 bases, 6 bases remained unmatched. The CDR3 has 15 amino acids. The CDR3 bases are TGTGCCAGCAGTTTGGGGACAGGTTCGTATCAGCCCCAGCATTTT. Translating gives CASSLGTGSYQPQHF.

The gene calls are TRBV20-1 and TRBJ1-2; D gene ambiguous. This CDR3 is built from 14 residues. Germline CDR1 DFQATT, CDR2 SNEGSKA (reference sequence). V was trimmed by 1 base and J by 3 bases, leaving 12 bases between them. The CDR3 protein is CSARVWTEDYGYTF. CDR3 DNA: TGCAGTGCTAGAGTCTGGACCGAGGACTATGGCTACACCTTC.

The J gene is TRBJ1-2, the V gene TRBV9; tentative D call: TRBD1 (5 bases). The ends were cut back, 4 bases at V and 8 bases at J, with 18 bases in the middle. Germline assignment: CDR1 SGDLS and CDR2 YYNGEE. The CDR3 runs 14 residues. CDR3 bases: TGTGCCAGCAGCTATAGCGGGACCTATGGAGGCTACACCTTC. Amino acids: CASSYSGTYGGYTF.

In its sample, this clonotype was seen many times. The chain is built from TRBV29-1 and TRBJ1-1, with D possibly matching TRBD1 (5 bases). The V gene lost 5 bases and the J gene lost 11 bases, with 21 bases spanning the gap. Germline loops: CDR1 SQVTM, CDR2 ANQGSEA. The CDR3 spans 13 residues. The CDR3 loop is CSVSQGNSIGAFF. DNA for the CDR3: TGCAGCGTTTCTCAGGGCAATTCCATTGGGGCTTTCTTT.

This clonotype was seen only a few times. The chain uses TRBV4-2 and TRBJ2-3; D is possibly TRBD1 (6 bases). Trimming removed 0 bases at V and 2 bases at J, with 15 bases between. The CDR3 extends over 17 amino acids. In germline, CDR1 is LGHNA, CDR2 YNFKEQ. The CDR3 DNA sequence: TGTGCCAGCAGCCAAGACCCAGGGGAGACGTTCACAGATACGCAGTATTTT. Translating gives CASSQDPGETFTDTQYF.

The V and J genes are TRBV12-5 and TRBJ1-4, with D unclear. Germline V gene sequence: CDR1 LGHNT, CDR2 FRNRAP. Deletions cut 1 base from V and 0 bases from J, with 9 bases between. The CDR3 has 16 residues. The CDR3 DNA reads TGTGCTAGTGGTTTGGACAGAGTTGCAACTAATGAAAAACTGTTTTTT. It is translated as CASGLDRVATNEKLFF. The full variable domain, its missing parts supplied by reference TRBV12-5 and TRBJ1-4, is DARVTQTPRHKVTEMGQEVTMRCQPILGHNTVFWYRQTMMQGLELLAYFRNRAPLDDSGMPKDRFSAEMPDATLATLKIQPSEPRDSAVYFCASGLDRVATNEKLFFGSGTQLSVL.

There are a few counts of this clonotype. The genes are TRBV7-2 and TRBJ2-3; 8 bases fit TRBD1. V dropped 5 bases and J dropped 3; count of bases not matched to a gene: 10. The CDR3 has 16 amino acids. Germline CDR1 and CDR2: SGHTA and FQGNSA. The DNA for the CDR3 is TGTGCCAGCAGCCCTCGTCAGGGGGCAGGGACAGATACGCAGTATTTT. It codes for CASSPRQGAGTDTQYF.

The rearrangement uses TRBV20-1 and TRBJ2-6; D is undetermined. V shed 0 bases and J shed 0 bases, with 6 bases lying between them. The germline V gene encodes CDR1 DFQATT and CDR2 SNEGSKA (reference sequence). CDR3 size: 15 residues. The CDR3 here is CSARDRRSGANVLTF. The CDR3 DNA follows: TGCAGTGCTAGAGATAGGCGCTCTGGGGCCAACGTCCTGACTTTC.

The chain employs TRBV7-8 and TRBJ2-3, with 8 bases identical to TRBD1. This CDR3 has 17 amino acids. V dropped 6 bases and J dropped 0; count of bases not matched to a gene: 11. CDR1 SGHVS and CDR2 FQNEAQ come from the germline V gene. As DNA, the CDR3 is TGTGCCAGCAGTCACCGAGGACAGGGCAGGAGCACAGATACGCAGTATTTT. Protein sequence: CASSHRGQGRSTDTQYF.

This chain uses TRBV5-1 with TRBJ1-2; no clear D. There are 13 residues in the CDR3. V was trimmed by 4 bases and J by 4 bases, leaving 11 bases between them. In germline, CDR1 is SGHRS, CDR2 YFSETQ. The CDR3 reads CASSHGRLYGYTF. The CDR3 DNA follows: TGCGCCAGCAGCCACGGACGGCTCTATGGCTACACCTTC.

The chain carries TRBV6-5 and TRBJ2-5; D is possibly TRBD1 (5 bases). The CDR3 loop spans 15 amino acids. Deletions cut 2 bases from V and 5 bases from J, with 15 bases between. Germline loops: CDR1 MNHEY, CDR2 SVGAGI. The CDR3, as DNA: TGTGCCAGCAGTTACGGACCTCAGGGAAGGGAGACCCAGTACTTC. Amino acid sequence: CASSYGPQGRETQYF.

The table lists this clonotype with a few counts. The chain joins TRBV4-1 to TRBJ1-5; D unclear. Germline lookup yields CDR1 MGHRA and CDR2 YSYEKL. With 0 bases removed from V and 1 base from J, the gap between germline ends came to 7 bases. CDR3 length equals 15 residues. The CDR3 spells CASSQDWRSNQPQHF. The CDR3 DNA follows: TGCGCCAGCAGCCAAGACTGGCGGAGCAATCAGCCCCAGCATTTT.

V is TRBV5-1 and J is TRBJ2-7, with D uncertain. The CDR3 loop spans 12 amino acids. Germline V lookup: CDR1 SGHRS, CDR2 YFSETQ. V was pared by 4 bases and J by 5 bases, with 10 bases between. CDR3 sequence (DNA): TGCGCCAGCAGCCCGCCGGACCACGAGCAGTACTTC. Residues: CASSPPDHEQYF. Combining the CDR3 with reference TRBV5-1 and TRBJ2-7 gives the whole variable domain KAGVTQTPRYLIKTRGQQVTLSCSPISGHRSVSWYQQTPGQGLQFLFEYFSETQRNKGNFPGRFSGRQFSNSRSEMNVSTLELGDSALYLCASSPPDHEQYFGPGTRLTVT.

This clonotype occurred a few times. V gene TRBV6-2 or TRBV6-3 combines with J gene TRBJ2-2, with TRBD1 matching 10 bases. With V trimmed by 0 bases and J by 0 bases, 10 bases remained unmatched. In germline, CDR1 is MNHEY, CDR2 SVGEGT. This CDR3 is 20 amino acids long. The CDR3 DNA is TGTGCCAGCAGTTACTCGATTTGGACAGGGGGAGAAGCGAACACCGGGGAGCTGTTTTTT. It translates to CASSYSIWTGGEANTGELFF.